This TCR beta chain derives from a study of T cell responses to AZD1222 COVID-19 vaccine. Some clones are missing from TCRdb's copy, which holds only in-frame ones; the method was immunoSEQ multiplex PCR. The sample comprises about 100,000 clones, just over 90% of which are singletons, and 6.5% to 10% rests with the top ten. The CDR3 has 16 amino acids. The germline V gene encodes CDR1 PRHDT and CDR2 FYEKMQ (reference sequence). Unmatched junction bases numbered 7, after V lost 1 base and J lost 4 bases. The J gene is TRBJ2-3, the V gene TRBV13, with TRBD2 matching over 8 bases. The TCR comes from an adult who received the AZD1222 COVID-19 vaccine. The input for sequencing was peripheral blood, taken 28 days after the second AZD1222 dose. CDR3 region: CASSLASGSRSDTQYF. For the CDR3, the DNA is TGTGCCAGCAGCTTAGCCAGCGGGAGTAGGTCAGATACGCAGTATTTT.